The sequence of this T cell receptor (beta chain) was determined in a study of T cells after yellow fever vaccination. Study-level findings and limits: Weaker, the secondary response had a peak occurring faster, on day 5 versus 15. Among sorted memory subsets on day 0, almost all vaccine-responding clonotypes fell below detection.

In TCRdb, the 5' RACE reads were re-called with MiXCR into one record per CDR3 protein. The data contain some 22,000 distinct CDR3 sequences, 4% to 6% of them singletons. This clonotype was counted many times. This CDR3 has 13 amino acids. V was shortened by 5 bases and J by 4 bases, with 12 bases between the two germline ends. Looked up from germline, CDR1 is ENHRY and CDR2 is SYGVKD. The sample in question was PBMCs, either bulk or a sorted T-cell subset (CD4+, CD8+, memory, or dextramer-sorted; not recorded which), obtained 45 days after the first yellow fever vaccination. The J gene is TRBJ2-7, the V gene TRBV10-3, with D perhaps assigned TRBD1 or TRBD2 (7 bases each). The receptor was derived from a man between 18 and 35 years old who received the YFV17D yellow fever vaccine. CDR3 nucleotide sequence: TGTGCCATCAGTCGGGGGGACAGTTACGAGCAGTACTTC. Its protein is CAISRGDSYEQYF.